This is a list of T cell receptor beta chains from one sample in a study of blood T cell repertoires in COVID-19. The protocol was immunoSEQ multiplex PCR, while the TCRdb copy is restricted to in-frame clones and leaves out a portion. The sample records tens of thousands of clones, roughly 81% being singletons. The material sequenced was peripheral blood. The receptors come from a man aged 65-85 years with acute or convalescent COVID-19. CDR3s include the opening cysteine and the closing phenylalanine or tryptophan. D genes are given only for firm matches. The listing skips clone size in some rows; elsewhere it reads once, few, many or a size class.

V gene	clone size	J gene	D gene	CDR3 DNA	CDR3 protein
TRBV13	NA	TRBJ1-4	NA	TGTGCCAGCAGCCGAGGACTGGTAGCTAATGAAAAACTGTTTTTT	CASSRGLVANEKLFF
TRBV15	NA	TRBJ2-5	TRBD2	TGTGCCACCAGCAGATCCCCTCTAGCGGGAGGGCAAGAGACCCAGTACTTC	CATSRSPLAGGQETQYF
TRBV13	NA	TRBJ2-7	TRBD1	TGTGCCAGCAGCCCGCCGGACAGGGCCCACGAGCAGTACTTC	CASSPPDRAHEQYF
TRBV1	NA	TRBJ1-6	NA	TGCACCAGCAGGTACAGGGTGTCGGATAATTCACCCCTCCACTTT	CTSRYRVSDNSPLHF
TRBV5-5	NA	TRBJ2-6	TRBD1	TGTGCCAGCAGCCGGACAGGGGGCGCCGATTCAGGGGCCAACGTCCTGACTTTC	CASSRTGGADSGANVLTF
TRBV2	NA	TRBJ2-5	NA	TGTGCCAGCAGTGGAGAAGAGACCCAGTACTTC	CASSGEETQYF
TRBV11-2	NA	TRBJ1-3	TRBD1	TGTGCCAGCAGCTCCTGGGACAGAAGCTCTGGAAACACCATATATTTT	CASSSWDRSSGNTIYF
TRBV2	NA	TRBJ2-7	NA	TGTGCCAGCGGAGGGGCGGGCTACGAGCAGTACTTC	CASGGAGYEQYF
TRBV6-2/TRBV6-3	NA	TRBJ2-7	TRBD2	TGTGCCAGCAGTTACGGGACTAGCAGTACCTACGAGCAGTACTTC	CASSYGTSSTYEQYF
TRBV15	NA	TRBJ2-2	NA	TGTGCCACCAGCAGAGGGGGCAGGAACACCGGGGAGCTGTTTTTT	CATSRGGRNTGELFF
TRBV20-1	NA	TRBJ1-2	TRBD1	TGCAGTGCTAGTCCCGGGACAGGGAACTATGGCTACACCTTC	CSASPGTGNYGYTF
TRBV28	NA	TRBJ2-6	NA	TGTGCCAGCAGTGGCCTTGGGGGCATGGGGGCCAACGTCCTGACTTTC	CASSGLGGMGANVLTF
TRBV15	few	TRBJ2-5	TRBD1	TGTGCCACCAGCAGCTGGGGACAGGGACAAGAGACCCAGTACTTC	CATSSWGQGQETQYF
TRBV19	NA	TRBJ2-2	NA	TGTGCCAGTAGTATTTGGTTAGGTGAGGGGACTCGGCGCACCGGGGAGCTGTTTTTT	CASSIWLGEGTRRTGELFF
TRBV9	NA	TRBJ2-7	NA	TGTGCCAGCAGCTCCGGACAACGAAGGGGCAACGAGCAGTACTTC	CASSSGQRRGNEQYF
TRBV5-1	NA	TRBJ2-3	NA	TGCGCCAGCAACAAAGGGGACACAGATACGCAGTATTTT	CASNKGDTDTQYF
TRBV5-6	NA	TRBJ1-6	NA	TGTGCCAGCAGCTTGGAAGCACAGTATAATTCACCCCTCCACTTT	CASSLEAQYNSPLHF
TRBV19	NA	TRBJ1-4	TRBD1	TGTGCCAGTAGTACCCAGGGGACAGGAAGAAGGATCGGAAATGAAAAACTGTTTTTT	CASSTQGTGRRIGNEKLFF
TRBV6-6	NA	TRBJ1-2	NA	TGTGCCAGCAGTCTCACAGTAGGGGAGGAATATGGCTACACCTTC	CASSLTVGEEYGYTF
TRBV9	NA	TRBJ2-1	NA	TGTGCCAGCAGCGTGGGCCCCCGTATCGGTCCCCGTAATGAGCAGTTCTTC	CASSVGPRIGPRNEQFF
TRBV10-2	NA	TRBJ2-7	TRBD1	TGCGCCAGCAGTGGACAGGGGCTGGAGGAGCAGTACTTC	CASSGQGLEEQYF
TRBV7-3	NA	TRBJ2-2	TRBD2	TGTGCCAGCAGCCTAGGCATAGCGGGAGTCTCCGGGGAGCTGTTTTTT	CASSLGIAGVSGELFF
TRBV28	NA	TRBJ1-3	TRBD1	TGTGCCAGCAGAGAGGGGACAGCCTACTCTGGAAACACCATATATTTT	CASREGTAYSGNTIYF
TRBV9	NA	TRBJ1-4	TRBD1	TGTGCCAGCAGCGTAGCCCCGCAGGGGGCTCGTGAAAAACTGTTTTTT	CASSVAPQGAREKLFF
TRBV7-8	NA	TRBJ2-7	NA	TGTGCCAGCAGTCGGGGGGCAGAACTCTACGAGCAGTACTTC	CASSRGAELYEQYF
TRBV28	NA	TRBJ1-3	TRBD1	TGTGCCAGCAGACCACAGGGGAGGACTGGAAACACCATATATTTT	CASRPQGRTGNTIYF
TRBV6-6	NA	TRBJ2-1	TRBD1	TGTGCCAGCAGCAAGGACAGGGTCAATGAGCAGTTCTTC	CASSKDRVNEQFF
TRBV7-3	once	TRBJ2-5	TRBD2	TGTGCCAGCAGCCCGGGAGGGGCGGGGGAGACCCAGTACTTC	CASSPGGAGETQYF
TRBV6-1	NA	TRBJ2-5	NA	TGTGCCAGCAGTGAAAAGGGGTTAGGGACCCAGTACTTC	CASSEKGLGTQYF
TRBV6-2/TRBV6-3	NA	TRBJ2-5	TRBD1	TGTGCCAGCAGTCCCCTGGGACAGGCGGAGACCCAGTACTTC	CASSPLGQAETQYF
TRBV7-6	NA	TRBJ2-6	NA	TGTGCCAGCAGCTTAAGACCGGGAGGGGCCAACGTCCTGACTTTC	CASSLRPGGANVLTF
TRBV5-8	NA	TRBJ1-4	TRBD1	TGTGCCAGCAGCTTGGAAGGGGGCGTTTACGCCATCAATGAAAAACTGTTTTTT	CASSLEGGVYAINEKLFF
TRBV18	NA	TRBJ1-2	NA	TGTGCCAGCTCACCTAGGGAGGCAAGCTATGGCTACACCTTC	CASSPREASYGYTF
TRBV6-5	once	TRBJ2-1	NA	TGTGCCAGCAGTTACAACCCCGGGAGTGAGCAGTTCTTC	CASSYNPGSEQFF
TRBV19	NA	TRBJ1-2	NA	TGTGCCAGTAGTTTCGGGACATCTGGCTACACCTTC	CASSFGTSGYTF
TRBV7-2	NA	TRBJ1-4	NA	TGTGCCAGCAGCCCGGAGGGAGGCGGGTATGAAAAACTGTTTTTT	CASSPEGGGYEKLFF
TRBV28	NA	TRBJ2-2	TRBD2	TGTGCCAGCAGCATACCGGGACTAGCGGGAGTTGGTACCACCGGGGAGCTGTTTTTT	CASSIPGLAGVGTTGELFF
TRBV5-1	NA	TRBJ2-5	TRBD1	TGCGCCAGCAGCACGCAACAGGGGTTGGGAGAGACCCAGTACTTC	CASSTQQGLGETQYF
TRBV25-1	NA	TRBJ1-4	NA	TGTGCCAGCAGTGAAGGGACTATTAATGAAAAACTGTTTTTT	CASSEGTINEKLFF
TRBV27	NA	TRBJ2-2	NA	TGTGCCAGCAGTTTAATCGGGAGCCCGCGAACCGGGGAGCTGTTTTTT	CASSLIGSPRTGELFF
TRBV6-5	NA	TRBJ2-1	NA	TGTGCCAGCAGCTCTCTACTCGATGAGCAGTTCTTC	CASSSLLDEQFF
TRBV20-1	NA	TRBJ2-7	NA	TGCAGTGCTAGAGATATGTTCGAGCAGTACTTC	CSARDMFEQYF
TRBV2	NA	TRBJ1-2	NA	TGTGCCAGCAGCCCCTCCAGGGACTACACCTTC	CASSPSRDYTF
TRBV5-1	NA	TRBJ2-7	TRBD1	TGCGCCAGCACACGGACAGGCTCCTACGAGCAGTACTTC	CASTRTGSYEQYF
TRBV5-1	NA	TRBJ2-2	TRBD1	TGCGCCAGCAGCCTGACAGGGGTCACGGGGGAGCTGTTTTTT	CASSLTGVTGELFF
TRBV11-2	NA	TRBJ2-1	NA	TGTGCCAGCAGCCCCTGGAGAAGCAGGGTCTACAATGAGCAGTTCTTC	CASSPWRSRVYNEQFF
TRBV6-5	NA	TRBJ1-2	NA	TGTGCCAGCAGTTACGGCGGCTATGGCTACACCTTC	CASSYGGYGYTF
TRBV11-1	NA	TRBJ1-5	TRBD1	TGTGCCAGCAGCTCACAGGGGGGTAATCAGCCCCAGCATTTT	CASSSQGGNQPQHF
TRBV19	NA	TRBJ2-3	TRBD1	TGTGCCAGTAGCATGGGACAGGTCGCGACAGATACGCAGTATTTT	CASSMGQVATDTQYF
TRBV5-4	once	TRBJ2-7	NA	TGTGCCAGCAGCTTGGGGCAGGTAAGCTCCTACGAGCAGTACTTC	CASSLGQVSSYEQYF
TRBV24-1	NA	TRBJ2-5	TRBD2	TGTGCCGCCGGGAGGGGAAAGACCCAGTACTTC	CAAGRGKTQYF
TRBV7-3	NA	TRBJ2-3	NA	TGTGCCAGCAGCTTAGGCAGTGACAATCGTGATACGCAGTATTTT	CASSLGSDNRDTQYF
TRBV2	NA	TRBJ2-1	NA	TGTGCCAGCAGTGAAAGCTCGTCCCGGGACAATGAGCAGTTCTTC	CASSESSSRDNEQFF
TRBV5-5	NA	TRBJ1-1	TRBD1	TGTGCCAGCAGCTTGGCGGGACAGGGTAGAATCGCGGGCACTGAAGCTTTCTTT	CASSLAGQGRIAGTEAFF
TRBV29-1	NA	TRBJ1-4	TRBD1	TGCAGCGTTGGGGGCCCGACAGGGAATGAAAAACTGTTTTTT	CSVGGPTGNEKLFF
TRBV5-4	NA	TRBJ1-1	TRBD1	TGTGCCAGCAGCGCTCGAACCGGGACAGGGAACACTGAAGCTTTCTTT	CASSARTGTGNTEAFF